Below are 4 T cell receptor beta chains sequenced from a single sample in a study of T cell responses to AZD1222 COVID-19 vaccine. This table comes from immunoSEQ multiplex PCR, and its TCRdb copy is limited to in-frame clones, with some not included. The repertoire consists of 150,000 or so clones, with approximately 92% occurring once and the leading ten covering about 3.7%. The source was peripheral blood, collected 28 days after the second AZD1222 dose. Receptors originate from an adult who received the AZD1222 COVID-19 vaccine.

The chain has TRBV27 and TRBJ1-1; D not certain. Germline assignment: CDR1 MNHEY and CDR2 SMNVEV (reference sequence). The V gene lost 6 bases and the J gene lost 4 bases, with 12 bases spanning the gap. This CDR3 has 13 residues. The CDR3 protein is CASSPRGFTEAFF. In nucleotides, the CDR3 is TGTGCCAGCAGCCCCCGAGGGTTCACTGAAGCTTTCTTT.

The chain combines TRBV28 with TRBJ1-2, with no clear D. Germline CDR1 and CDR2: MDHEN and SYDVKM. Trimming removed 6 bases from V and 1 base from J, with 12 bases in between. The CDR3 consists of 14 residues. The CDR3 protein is CASSTWENNYGYTF. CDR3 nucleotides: TGTGCCAGCAGCACCTGGGAAAATAACTATGGCTACACCTTC.

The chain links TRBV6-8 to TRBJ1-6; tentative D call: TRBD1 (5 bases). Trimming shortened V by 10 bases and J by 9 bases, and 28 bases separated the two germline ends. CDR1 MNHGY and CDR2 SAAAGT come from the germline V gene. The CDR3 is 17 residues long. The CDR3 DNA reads TGTGCCATTTTTTCCGGGGGGGGGATAATACGGAGTTCACCCCTCCACTTT. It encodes CAIFSGGGIIRSSPLHF.

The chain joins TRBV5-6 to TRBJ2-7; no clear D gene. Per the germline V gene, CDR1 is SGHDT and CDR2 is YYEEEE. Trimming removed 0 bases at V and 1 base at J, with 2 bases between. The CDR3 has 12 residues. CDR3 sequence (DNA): TGTGCCAGCAGCTTGGAGTCCTACGAGCAGTACTTC. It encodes CASSLESYEQYF.